This entry lists 18 T cell receptor delta chains sequenced from one sample in a study of γδ T cells in repeated Plasmodium falciparum infection. Gammadelta T cells were flow-sorted from PBMC into Vgamma9/Vdelta2+ and Vdelta2-negative populations for bulk analysis. TCRdb re-called the multiplex PCR reads using CATT. Among 80,000 to 95,000 delta-chain clones listed, over 1.3% were seen once. What was sequenced was gamma-delta T cells from blood. These receptors came from a pool of human donors (malaria-infected and uninfected, not separated).

The gene calls are TRDV1 and TRDJ1, with D tentatively TRDD2 or TRDD3 (7 bases each). No J gene was available from TCRdb, and it was assigned here by a germline match of the DNA. The CDR3 sequence is 22 residues long. CDR1 and CDR2 from the germline V gene are TSWWSYY and QGS. Between the trimmed V and J ends, which lost 0 bases and 2 bases, there was a span of 31 bases. As DNA, the CDR3 is TGTGCTCTTGGGGAACTAAAGTTCCTACCAGACTGGGGCCATCGAGCGACCGATAAACTCATCTTT. Protein: CALGELKFLPDWGHRATDKLIF.

There are many counts of this clone. The sample contains more than one DNA sequence encoding this CDR3. This rearrangement joins TRDV2 to TRDJ1; 9 positions agree with TRDD3. The CDR3 sequence is 14 residues long. Germline CDR1 GEAIGNYY, CDR2 EKD. Germline trimming cut 8 bases from V and 0 bases from J; bases unmatched to any gene: 6. CDR3 protein: CAFAPGGYTDKLIF. The CDR3 nucleotides read TGTGCCTTTGCCCCTGGGGGATACACCGATAAACTCATCTTT.

This clone has just a few counts. For this DNA, TCRdb reports the protein of a much larger clone, which diverges at residue 4, most likely from a read error; the protein presented here is translated directly from the DNA. The rearrangement uses TRDV2 and TRDJ1; TRDD3 agrees at 11 bases. TCRdb supplies no J gene; here it was assigned by aligning the nucleotide sequence to germline. CDR1 GEAIGNYY and CDR2 EKD come from the germline V gene. CDR3 length: 23 residues. As DNA, the CDR3 is TGTGCCTGTAACACCGCCCCGGCACGTGGAGTGGGGGATACGACCTACCTACCTGGTAAACTCATCTTT. Translated: CACNTAPARGVGDTTYLPGKLIF.

This clone was detected ten times or more. The chain carries TRDV1 and TRDJ1, with D tentatively TRDD3 (5 bases). TCRdb offers no J gene call, so here the DNA was matched to germline to obtain one. The CDR3 runs to 20 residues. The germline V gene has CDR1 TSWWSYY and CDR2 QGS. Trimming removed 3 bases at V and 3 bases at J, with 29 bases between. CDR3 coding DNA: TGTGCTCTTGGGGACTTTACCCCACCCAGGGATGCACGAGGCCCCGATAAACTCATCTTT. Residues: CALGDFTPPRDARGPDKLIF.

This clone was found a few times. A far larger clone is a single base away, which makes a read error likely. Other DNA variants within this sample encode the same CDR3. The gene calls are TRDV1 and TRDJ1; TRDD3 matches 8 bases. No J gene is reported in TCRdb; it was inferred here by comparing the DNA with germline. Germline V lookup: CDR1 TSWWSYY, CDR2 QGS. With 2 bases clipped from V and 0 bases from J, the junction kept 23 bases outside the gene matches. This CDR3 region has 22 residues. This CDR3 reads CALGEGLYRTGGHLPYTDKLIF. DNA for the CDR3: TGTGCTCTTGGGGAAGGTCTCTACCGCACTGGGGGTCACCTCCCCTACACCGATAAACTCATCTTT.

Turning to this clone: A read error may explain this, as a much larger clone is one base away. This sample includes further DNA sequences coding for the same CDR3. This chain links TRDV3 with TRDJ1; 9 bases fit TRDD3. Germline CDR1 and CDR2: TVYSNPD and GDNSRS (reference sequence). CDR3 length: 16 residues. The CDR3 region is CAVFGLRGDTLDKLIF. Written as DNA, the CDR3 is TGTGCCGTTTTTGGACTTCGGGGGGATACTCTTGATAAACTTATCTTT.

Turning to this clone: This is likely an artifact of a read error, given a far larger clone one base away. The identical CDR3 is also encoded by other nucleotide sequences in the sample. The CDR3 sequence: CALAVGLPTPLPLEQLIF. CDR3 sequence (DNA): TGTGCTCTTGCCGTCGGGCTTCCTACCCCCCTACCCCTAGAACAACTCATCTTT. The chain recombines TRDV1 with TRDJ1; TRDD2 aligns across 8 bases. TCRdb carries no J gene annotation; the J gene was assigned here by matching the DNA with germline. The CDR3 is made up of 18 amino acids. Germline V CDR1 and CDR2: TSWWSYY, QGS. V shed 7 bases, J shed 9 bases, and the junction held 25 bases outside the gene matches.

Worth noting for this clone: It is likely a read error: a sequence one base away is far more abundant. This sample also contains other DNA sequences that code for the same CDR3. The chain recombines TRDV2 with TRDJ2; the D is unclear. The J gene is absent in TCRdb and was assigned here via DNA matching to germline. The CDR3 length is 17 residues. CDR1 is GEAIGNYY, CDR2 EKD, per germline. The CDR3, as DNA: TGTGCCTGCGACACCGGCCGGGCGTTAGCTTTGACAGCACAACTCTTCTTT. Its protein is CACDTGRALALTAQLFF.

This clone was observed a few times. A far larger clone is a single base away, which makes a read error likely. CDR3 residues: CALGELSPTGDTLSTDKLIF. CDR3 coding DNA: TGTGCCCTTGGGGAACTTTCCCCTACCGGGGATACCCTATCCACCGATAAACTCATCTTT. This rearrangement joins TRDV1 to TRDJ1; 8 bases map to TRDD3. No J segment appears in TCRdb, so it was assigned here by matching the sequence to germline. The CDR3 covers 20 residues. From germline, CDR1 is TSWWSYY and CDR2 QGS.

This clone has only a few counts. The protein given by TCRdb reflects a much larger clone and differs at residue 9 from this DNA's translation, likely from a read error; the protein shown is the DNA's translation. This chain joins TRDV2 and TRDJ1; 7 positions match TRDD3. TCRdb records no J gene; here it was assigned by comparing the DNA to germline. Looked up from germline, CDR1 is GEAIGNYY and CDR2 is EKD. The CDR3 has 17 residues. V lost 1 base to trimming and J lost 0 bases; unmatched junction nucleotides: 10. The CDR3 nucleotides are TGTGCCTGTGACACTTTGGGGGACAAAGGTTACACCGATAAACTCATCTTT. This translates into CACDTLGDKGYTDKLIF.

This clone was seen more than once but under ten times. This may be a read error: a much more frequent sequence differs by one nucleotide. Other nucleotide sequences in the sample specify the same CDR3. The V gene is TRDV1, the J gene TRDJ1; possibly TRDD3 for D (5 bases). CDR1 TSWWSYY and CDR2 QGS come from the germline V gene. Trimming stripped 0 bases from V and 3 bases from J, with 26 bases between. This CDR3 has 20 residues. This CDR3 reads CALGELKAPPTSDGADKLIF. The CDR3 DNA is TGTGCTCTTGGGGAACTTAAGGCTCCTCCAACCTCAGATGGGGCCGATAAACTCATCTTT.

This clone was seen ten or more times. This sequence joins TRDV2 and TRDJ1; D might be TRDD3 (5 bases). The CDR3 is made up of 15 amino acids. Germline CDR1 reads GEAIGNYY; CDR2 reads EKD. V was shortened by 1 base and J by 1 base, with 12 bases between the two germline ends. The CDR3 protein is CACDTGFFSTDKLIF. The DNA of the CDR3 is TGTGCCTGTGACACGGGATTCTTCTCCACCGATAAACTCATCTTT.

This clone came up a few times. TCRdb attributes to this sequence the protein of a much larger clone, which differs from the DNA translation at residue 10; a read error is likely, and the protein displayed is translated from the DNA. The CDR3 coding sequence is TGTGCCTGTGACCCACGGATACTACTTCATCCTTGTACTGGGGGATACATCGCCGATAAACTCATCTTT. It yields the protein CACDPRILLHPCTGGYIADKLIF. V gene TRDV2 combines with J gene TRDJ1; TRDD3 aligns across 12 bases. Assignment of the J gene here rests on matching the DNA to germline, because TCRdb gives none. Germline CDR1 GEAIGNYY, CDR2 EKD. V shed 3 bases, J shed 3 bases, and the junction held 28 bases outside the gene matches. This CDR3 is built from 23 residues.

Comments on this clone: TCRdb records a much larger clone's protein for this DNA, with a difference at residue 14 that likely arises from a read error; the protein given is the translation of the DNA. The chain uses TRDV1 and TRDJ1; D might be TRDD3 (8 bases). Per the germline V gene, CDR1 is TSWWSYY and CDR2 is QGS. The CDR3 is 21 residues long. Trimming took off 0 bases at V and 0 bases at J, with 26 bases between the two ends. DNA for the CDR3: TGTGCTCTTGGGGAACTGTTTCCTACGTTACTGGGGGTCAGATACACCGATAAACTCATCTTT. Amino acids: CALGELFPTLLGVRYTDKLIF.

This clone was detected only a few times. The protein held in TCRdb is that of a much larger clone and does not match this DNA's translation at residue 8, likely because of a read error; the protein shown is translated from the DNA. The rearrangement joins TRDV2 to TRDJ1, with D maybe TRDD3 (6 bases). The J gene comes from matching the DNA to germline here; TCRdb lacks it. The CDR3 is made up of 19 amino acids. The germline V gene has CDR1 GEAIGNYY and CDR2 EKD. The germline V and J ends were trimmed by 5 bases and 0 bases, with 27 bases remaining between them. CDR3 coding DNA: TGTGCCTGTGGCAAGATCGCTCTTGGGGGGCCCAAGTACACCGATAAACTCATCTTT. It is translated as CACGKIALGGPKYTDKLIF.

This clone was counted only a few times. A read error is the likely source, as a far larger clone sits one nucleotide away. At the DNA level, this CDR3 is encoded by other sequences in the same sample as well. The chain combines TRDV1 with TRDJ1; D is unresolved. Trimming removed 2 bases at V and 1 base at J, with 23 bases between. The CDR3 has 19 residues. Germline V lookup: CDR1 TSWWSYY, CDR2 QGS. The CDR3: CALGEGKAGGPGATDKLIF. The DNA for the CDR3 is TGTGCTCTTGGGGAAGGGAAGGCTGGTGGCCCCGGAGCCACCGATAAACTCATCTTT.

Concerning this clone: This likely traces to a read error, being one base from a far larger clone. Other DNA sequences in the sample encode the same CDR3. The V gene is TRDV2, the J gene TRDJ2; 7 bases line up with TRDD3. CDR1 and CDR2 (germline): GEAIGNYY, EKD. CDR3 length: 12 residues. CDR3 loop: CACDWGTAQLFF. The CDR3 nucleotides are TGTGCCTGTGACTGGGGGACAGCGCAACTCTTCTTT.

This clone turned up a few times. The protein TCRdb lists belongs to a much larger clone and differs from this DNA's translation at residue 3, which points to a read error; the protein shown is made from the DNA. The gene calls are TRDV1 and TRDJ1; 11 nucleotides match TRDD3. TCRdb gives no J gene; it was assigned here by matching the DNA to germline. The CDR3 is 19 amino acids. From germline, CDR1 is TSWWSYY and CDR2 QGS. The DNA of the CDR3 is TGTGCTCCTGGGGAAACCCTGCCTGGGGGATACCGATACACCGATAAACTCATCTTT. It specifies CAPGETLPGGYRYTDKLIF.